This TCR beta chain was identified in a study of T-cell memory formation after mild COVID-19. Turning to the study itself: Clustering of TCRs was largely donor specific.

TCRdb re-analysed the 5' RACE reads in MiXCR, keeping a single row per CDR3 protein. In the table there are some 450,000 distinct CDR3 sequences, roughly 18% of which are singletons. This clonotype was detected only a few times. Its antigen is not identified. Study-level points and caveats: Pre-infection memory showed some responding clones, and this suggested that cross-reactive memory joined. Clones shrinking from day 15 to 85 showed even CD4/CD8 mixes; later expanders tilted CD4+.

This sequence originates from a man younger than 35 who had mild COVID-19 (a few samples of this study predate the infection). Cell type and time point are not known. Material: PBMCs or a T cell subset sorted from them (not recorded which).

CDR3 region: CASSLPGQSTDTQYF. The CDR3 nucleotides read TGCGCCAGCAGCCTCCCGGGACAGTCCACAGATACGCAGTATTTT. The chain has TRBV5-1 and TRBJ2-3; 7 nucleotides align to TRBD1. The V gene end was trimmed by 4 bases and the J gene end by 2 bases; junction bases not matched to a gene: 7. This CDR3 has 15 amino acids. Germline assignment: CDR1 SGHRS and CDR2 YFSETQ.